The 30 T cell receptor beta chains presented below share a single source sample, sequenced in a study of T-cell memory formation after mild COVID-19. Each CDR3 protein is one row after TCRdb ran MiXCR on the 5' RACE reads. Of 100,000 to 150,000 distinct CDR3 sequences in the sample, about 17% are singletons; the top ten hold 4% to 6%. The sample consisted of PBMCs or a T cell subset sorted from them (not recorded which). These receptors originate from a man aged 18 to 30 who had mild COVID-19 (a few samples of this study predate the infection). Cell type and time point are not known.

The J gene is TRBJ2-7, the V gene TRBV6-5; 8 nucleotides agree with TRBD1. J was trimmed by 7 bases and V by 6 bases; bases with no gene match: 8. This CDR3 region has 13 residues. Germline values: CDR1 MNHEY, CDR2 SVGAGI. The CDR3 reads CASRRQGPGEQYF. In DNA form, the CDR3 reads TGTGCCAGCAGGAGACAGGGGCCTGGGGAGCAGTACTTC.

The chain is built from TRBV12-3 or TRBV12-4 and TRBJ2-7, with 7 bases aligning to TRBD1. CDR3 length: 16 amino acids. Trimming cost V 6 bases and J 0 bases; bases outside gene matches: 11. DNA for the CDR3: TGTGCCAGCAGCTCTGGGGCCGGGACAGTCTCCTACGAGCAGTACTTC. Its protein is CASSSGAGTVSYEQYF.

The sample holds many counts of this clonotype. V and J are TRBV7-2 and TRBJ1-2; D not resolved. The CDR3 sequence is 12 residues long. Germline V gene lookup returns CDR1 SGHTA and CDR2 FQGNSA. V lost 2 bases to trimming and J lost 8 bases, with 9 bases between them. Here the CDR3 reads CASSLLPWGYTF. The CDR3 nucleotides are TGTGCCAGCAGCTTACTTCCTTGGGGCTACACCTTC.

The chain carries TRBV7-2 and TRBJ1-1, with 9 nucleotides matching TRBD1. This CDR3 contains 14 residues. Unmatched junction bases numbered 8, after V lost 6 bases and J lost 6 bases. Germline values: CDR1 SGHTA, CDR2 FQGNSA. Here the CDR3 reads CASRFTQGAPEAFF. CDR3 nucleotide sequence: TGTGCCAGCAGGTTTACACAGGGGGCCCCTGAAGCTTTCTTT.

In this sample, this clonotype turned up many times. V gene TRBV7-9 combines with J gene TRBJ1-5; weak D call: TRBD1 (6 bases). Trimming cost V 4 bases and J 4 bases, with 23 bases left between them. From germline, CDR1 is SEHNR and CDR2 FQNEAQ (reference sequence). The CDR3 consists of 18 residues. The CDR3 sequence: CASSSDPGALGRNQPQHF. CDR3 DNA: TGTGCCAGCAGCTCCGATCCGGGGGCGCTTGGAAGGAATCAGCCCCAGCATTTT.

This clonotype was detected many times. The chain has TRBV11-1 and TRBJ2-3; 7 nucleotides match TRBD1. The germline V gene encodes CDR1 SGHAT and CDR2 FQDESV (reference sequence). J was trimmed by 5 bases and V by 5 bases; bases with no gene match: 7. CDR3 length: 14 residues. The CDR3 DNA sequence: TGTGCCAGCAGCAACCGGGACAGCGAAGATACGCAGTATTTT. The encoded protein is CASSNRDSEDTQYF.

There are a few counts of this clonotype. The chain couples TRBV5-4 to TRBJ2-5, with D uncertain. Between the trimmed V and J ends, which lost 3 bases and 7 bases, there was a span of 13 bases. Germline V gives CDR1 SGHNT, CDR2 YYREEE (reference sequence). CDR3 size: 13 residues. CDR3 loop: CASSSEVGGTQYF. The CDR3, as DNA: TGTGCCAGCAGCTCGGAAGTGGGTGGGACCCAGTACTTC.

In its sample, this clonotype was seen a few times. The chain couples TRBV12-3 or TRBV12-4 to TRBJ1-3, with TRBD1 identical over 7 bases. The CDR3 spans 15 residues. The J segment lost 4 bases and the V segment lost 6 bases, leaving 9 bases of the junction unmatched. CDR3 coding DNA: TGTGCCAGCAGCCGAGGGGGCGCGAACGGAAACACCATATATTTT. It encodes CASSRGGANGNTIYF.

The chain carries TRBV20-1 and TRBJ2-5; 8 bases align to TRBD2. V was clipped by 5 bases and J by 1 base; unmatched bases: 3. Germline V gene lookup returns CDR1 DFQATT and CDR2 SNEGSKA (reference sequence). The CDR3 totals 13 residues. The CDR3 DNA is TGCAGTGCTCGTAGCGGGATCCAAGAGACCCAGTACTTC. This encodes CSARSGIQETQYF.

The chain couples TRBV7-9 to TRBJ2-1; 7 positions agree with TRBD1. V lost 0 bases and J lost 4; bases outside the gene matches: 15. This CDR3 comprises 19 residues. Germline loops: CDR1 SEHNR, CDR2 FQNEAQ (reference sequence). CDR3 in amino acids: CASSLAVGRQGVGYNEQFF. The CDR3 DNA follows: TGTGCCAGCAGCTTAGCAGTTGGGCGACAGGGAGTTGGGTACAATGAGCAGTTCTTC. Full variable domain (missing parts from reference TRBV7-9 and TRBJ2-1): DTGVSQNPRHKITKRGQNVTFRCDPISEHNRLYWYRQTLGQGPEFLTYFQNEAQLEKSRLLSDRFSAERPKGSFSTLEIQRTEQGDSAMYLCASSLAVGRQGVGYNEQFFGPGTRLTVL.

This clonotype was counted between two and nine times. The chain is built from TRBV19 and TRBJ2-5; TRBD2 matches 9 bases. From germline, CDR1 is LNHDA and CDR2 SQIVND (reference sequence). This CDR3 is built from 16 residues. Losses at the gene ends were 1 base for V and 1 base for J; bases not matched to a gene: 4. The CDR3 DNA reads TGTGCCAGTAGTATAGGATCAGCGGGAGGCCAAGAGACCCAGTACTTC. Residues: CASSIGSAGGQETQYF. The full variable domain, its missing parts supplied by reference TRBV19 and TRBJ2-5, is DGGITQSPKYLFRKEGQNVTLSCEQNLNHDAMYWYRQDPGQGLRLIYYSQIVNDFQKGDIAEGYSVSREKKESFPLTVTSAQKNPTAFYLCASSIGSAGGQETQYFGPGTRLLVL.

This rearrangement joins TRBV20-1 to TRBJ1-6, with a possible D match to TRBD1 (6 bases). The CDR3 covers 14 residues. CDR1 and CDR2 (germline): DFQATT, SNEGSKA (reference sequence). V was cut by 4 bases and J by 9 bases, with 16 bases left in between. CDR3 protein: CSAIPTFRGSPLHF. The DNA of the CDR3 is TGCAGTGCTATCCCCACTTTCAGGGGTTCACCCCTCCACTTT.

V gene TRBV12-3 or TRBV12-4 combines with J gene TRBJ1-5; 9 nucleotides agree with TRBD1. The CDR3 extends over 16 amino acids. J was trimmed by 2 bases and V by 5 bases; bases with no gene match: 7. The CDR3 bases are TGTGCCAGCAGTCCACAGGGGGCAGGTCGCAATCAGCCCCAGCATTTT. Translating gives CASSPQGAGRNQPQHF.

This clonotype showed up just a few times. The CDR3 nucleotides are TGCGCCAGCAGCTTGGATGTTAGGGATGGTGGCTACACCTTC. Its protein product is CASSLDVRDGGYTF. The chain has TRBV5-1 and TRBJ1-2; D remains ambiguous. Germline lookup yields CDR1 SGHRS and CDR2 YFSETQ. V lost 0 bases to trimming and J lost 7 bases, with 13 bases between them. This CDR3 comprises 14 residues.

This clonotype occurred a few times. V usage is TRBV5-1 and J usage is TRBJ2-6; TRBD1 matches 10 bases. This CDR3 comprises 15 residues. V dropped 7 bases and J dropped 4; count of bases not matched to a gene: 5. Germline V lookup: CDR1 SGHRS, CDR2 YFSETQ. The CDR3 DNA follows: TGCGCCAGCGCCGGGACAGGGGTCGGGGCCAACGTCCTGACTTTC. Translated: CASAGTGVGANVLTF.

This clonotype was recorded a few times. This chain joins TRBV7-8 and TRBJ2-5, with D hard to call. CDR3 length: 14 residues. Looked up from germline, CDR1 is SGHVS and CDR2 is FQNEAQ. V was clipped by 1 base and J by 0 bases, with 6 bases between them. The chain's CDR3 is CASSLDPDQETQYF. In nucleotides, the CDR3 is TGTGCCAGCAGCTTAGATCCCGACCAAGAGACCCAGTACTTC.

The gene calls are TRBV12-3 or TRBV12-4 and TRBJ2-3; D perhaps matches TRBD1 (6 bases). Trimming took off 5 bases at V and 4 bases at J, with 16 bases between the two ends. The CDR3 loop spans 15 amino acids. This CDR3 reads CASSPQGIASDTQYF. Written as DNA, the CDR3 is TGTGCCAGCAGTCCCCAGGGGATAGCTTCAGATACGCAGTATTTT.

V and J are TRBV5-1 and TRBJ2-5; D possibly corresponds to TRBD1 (5 bases). Trimming removed 2 bases from V and 1 base from J, with 15 bases in between. The CDR3 is 16 residues long. Germline loops: CDR1 SGHRS, CDR2 YFSETQ. In DNA form, the CDR3 reads TGCGCCAGCAGCTTAGACCCAGGGTTTGGCCAAGAGACCCAGTACTTC. Translation gives CASSLDPGFGQETQYF.

This chain joins TRBV7-2 and TRBJ2-1; 8 nucleotides match TRBD1. CDR1 is SGHTA and CDR2 is FQGNSA in the germline V gene. Trimming removed 5 bases from V and 6 bases from J; junction bases left unmatched: 6. The CDR3 loop spans 14 amino acids. In DNA form, the CDR3 reads TGTGCCAGCAGCCCAGGGACAGGTTTCAATGAGCAGTTCTTC. Translation: CASSPGTGFNEQFF.

The chain combines TRBV29-1 with TRBJ1-5, with TRBD1 identical over 8 bases. CDR3 length: 13 amino acids. V lost 4 bases and J lost 7; bases outside the gene matches: 6. Per germline, CDR1 SQVTM and CDR2 ANQGSEA. In DNA form, the CDR3 reads TGCAGCGTTGTCGGGACAGGCGGGCAGCCCCAGCATTTT. This codes for CSVVGTGGQPQHF. The complete variable domain, with remaining parts taken from reference TRBV29-1 and TRBJ1-5, reads SAVISQKPSRDICQRGTSLTIQCQVDSQVTMMFWYRQQPGQSLTLIATANQGSEATYESGFVIDKFPISRPNLTFSTLTVSNMSPEDSSIYLCSVVGTGGQPQHFGDGTRLSIL.

The rearrangement joins TRBV12-3 or TRBV12-4 to TRBJ2-6, with D maybe TRBD1 (6 bases). The CDR3 runs to 16 residues. V dropped 6 bases and J dropped 3 bases, with 15 bases sitting between them. The CDR3 here is CASRPTTGNGANVLTF. The CDR3, as DNA: TGTGCCAGCAGACCCACCACAGGGAATGGGGCCAACGTCCTGACTTTC.

This chain links TRBV2 with TRBJ1-2; TRBD1 matches at 7 bases. The CDR3 length is 14 residues. V lost 4 bases, J lost 4 bases, and 6 bases stayed unmatched. CDR1 and CDR2 (germline): SNHLY, FYNNEI. The CDR3 is CASSGQGQTYGYTF. The DNA of the CDR3 is TGTGCCAGCAGTGGCCAGGGACAGACCTATGGCTACACCTTC. The complete variable domain, with remaining parts taken from reference TRBV2 and TRBJ1-2, reads EPEVTQTPSHQVTQMGQEVILRCVPISNHLYFYWYRQILGQKVEFLVSFYNNEISEKSEIFDDQFSVERPDGSNFTLKIRSTKLEDSAMYFCASSGQGQTYGYTFGSGTRLTVV.

In this sample, this clonotype turned up a few times. The chain combines TRBV4-3 with TRBJ2-2; possibly TRBD1 for D (6 bases). Germline CDR1 is LGHNA and CDR2 is YSLEER. V dropped 1 base and J dropped 3 bases, with 15 bases sitting between them. The CDR3 is made up of 17 amino acids. CDR3 in DNA: TGCGCCAGCAGCCAAGCTTTCCAGGGGTATGACACCGGGGAGCTGTTTTTT. Translated, it gives CASSQAFQGYDTGELFF.

CDR3 DNA sequence: TGTGCCAGCAGCTTAAGGGGGGGCGGGAACACTGAAGCTTTCTTT. Its translation: CASSLRGGGNTEAFF. This chain links TRBV11-2 with TRBJ1-1, with D maybe TRBD1 (6 bases). V was shortened by 2 bases and J by 1 base, with 11 bases between the two germline ends. There are 15 residues in the CDR3. Germline-derived CDR1 and CDR2 are SGHAT and FQNNGV.

This clonotype has more than one count but fewer than ten. The chain combines TRBV18 with TRBJ1-5; unclear D gene. Trimming shortened V by 2 bases and J by 1 base, and 9 bases separated the two germline ends. There are 15 residues in the CDR3. Per germline, CDR1 KGHSH and CDR2 LQKENI. DNA of the CDR3: TGTGCCAGCTCACCAACGGGTAGGAGCAATCAGCCCCAGCATTTT. Its translation is CASSPTGRSNQPQHF.

The sample holds a few counts of this clonotype. The V gene is TRBV12-3 or TRBV12-4, the J gene TRBJ1-5; D gene ambiguous. With 3 bases removed from V and 6 bases from J, the gap between germline ends came to 9 bases. CDR3 size: 13 residues. As DNA, the CDR3 is TGTGCCAGCAGTTTCAGAGGCAGTCAGCCCCAGCATTTT. Translating it yields CASSFRGSQPQHF.

The chain is built from TRBV7-2 and TRBJ1-2; 7 nucleotides match TRBD1. The germline V gene has CDR1 SGHTA and CDR2 FQGNSA. The CDR3 is made up of 16 amino acids. V was clipped by 0 bases and J by 1 base; unmatched bases: 5. The CDR3 nucleotides are TGTGCCAGCAGCTTAGCTTACAGGGGCAATAACTATGGCTACACCTTC. This codes for CASSLAYRGNNYGYTF.

This clonotype was recorded at least ten times. V gene TRBV12-3 or TRBV12-4 combines with J gene TRBJ2-5, with TRBD2 identical over 10 bases. The junction had 3 bases not matched to a gene; V was cut back by 7 bases and J by 4 bases. The CDR3 extends over 13 amino acids. CDR3 region: CASTLAGGETQYF. DNA for the CDR3: TGTGCCAGCACCTTAGCGGGAGGAGAGACCCAGTACTTC.

The V and J genes are TRBV7-2 and TRBJ2-5, with D uncertain. The CDR3 is made up of 12 amino acids. Germline lookup yields CDR1 SGHTA and CDR2 FQGNSA. Trimming removed 0 bases at V and 4 bases at J, with 3 bases between. The CDR3 region has the DNA TGTGCCAGCAGCTTAGCGGTAGAGACCCAGTACTTC. It encodes CASSLAVETQYF.

The V call is TRBV14, the J call TRBJ2-7; 9 nucleotides agree with TRBD2. V shed 4 bases and J 5 bases; nucleotides not matched to a gene: 3. This CDR3 is built from 13 residues. Germline CDR1 and CDR2: SGHDN and FVKESK. The CDR3 DNA reads as TGTGCCAGCAGCCGGACTAGCGCCCACGAGCAGTACTTC. Translated: CASSRTSAHEQYF.